This is a list of T cell receptor beta chains from one sample in a study of blood T cell repertoires in COVID-19. TCRdb keeps only in-frame clones here, not all; method: immunoSEQ multiplex PCR. Of about 190,000 clones listed, around 90% were seen once; the top ten hold 0.62%. The sequencing sample was made of peripheral blood. The receptors were gathered from a man aged 45 to 65 with acute or convalescent COVID-19. The CDR3 runs from the conserved cysteine through the conserved F or W. Each record gives: D gene, clone size, J gene, V gene, CDR3 protein, CDR3 DNA. D genes are given only for firm matches. Clone size is not always given. Where it is, it says once, few, many or a class for expanded clones.

. | . | TRBJ2-2 | TRBV7-3 | CASSLSARGNTGELFF | TGTGCCAGCAGCTTATCGGCTCGGGGGAACACCGGGGAGCTGTTTTTT
TRBD1 | . | TRBJ2-7 | TRBV6-5 | CASSRTGYEQYF | TGTGCCAGCAGCAGGACAGGTTACGAGCAGTACTTC
. | . | TRBJ1-5 | TRBV2 | CASTPSRRDQPQHF | TGTGCCAGCACCCCCAGCAGGCGTGATCAGCCCCAGCATTTT
TRBD2 | . | TRBJ2-2 | TRBV7-3 | CASSRTSGGRNTGELFF | TGTGCCAGCAGTAGGACTAGCGGGGGGCGGAACACCGGGGAGCTGTTTTTT
. | . | TRBJ1-2 | TRBV6-4 | CASSEGQGGGYTF | TGTGCCAGCAGTGAGGGGCAGGGTGGTGGCTACACCTTC
TRBD2 | . | TRBJ2-5 | TRBV27 | CASSPGLAGAGETQYF | TGTGCCAGCAGTCCCGGACTAGCGGGAGCGGGAGAGACCCAGTACTTC
TRBD1 | . | TRBJ2-7 | TRBV30 | CAWSVDRGIGGEQYF | TGTGCCTGGAGTGTAGACAGGGGGATAGGTGGTGAGCAGTACTTC
. | once | TRBJ2-2 | TRBV5-1 | CASSLGGTNTGELFF | TGCGCCAGCAGCTTAGGCGGGACGAACACCGGGGAGCTGTTTTTT
TRBD1 | . | TRBJ2-2 | TRBV7-6 | CASNPTGPSTGELFF | TGTGCCAGCAATCCGACAGGGCCGAGCACCGGGGAGCTGTTTTTT
. | . | TRBJ2-1 | TRBV4-1 | CASSQGILVSNHEQFF | TGCGCCAGCAGCCAAGGGATACTAGTTTCCAACCATGAGCAGTTCTTC
TRBD2 | . | TRBJ2-2 | TRBV6-2/TRBV6-3 | CASSLGGLARLFF | TGTGCCAGCAGTTTGGGGGGACTAGCGAGGCTGTTTTTT
. | . | TRBJ2-3 | TRBV21-1 | CARDKLPTDTQYF | TGTGCCAGAGACAAGCTGCCCACAGATACGCAGTATTTT
. | . | TRBJ2-2 | TRBV29-1 | CSVTGVNTGELFF | TGCAGCGTAACGGGAGTCAACACCGGGGAGCTGTTTTTT
TRBD1 | . | TRBJ2-5 | TRBV10-3 | CAISDADRGTLKGTQYF | TGTGCCATCAGTGACGCCGACAGGGGAACCCTAAAGGGGACCCAGTACTTC
. | . | TRBJ2-4 | TRBV4-3 | CASSQETLFRAGKNIQYF | TGCGCCAGCAGCCAAGAGACCCTCTTCAGGGCTGGCAAAAACATTCAGTACTTC
. | . | TRBJ1-1 | TRBV12-3/TRBV12-4 | CASSLRVRAEAFF | TGTGCCAGCAGTTTGCGTGTTCGGGCTGAAGCTTTCTTT
TRBD1 | once | TRBJ2-1 | TRBV6-1 | CASSEGQNNEQFF | TGTGCCAGCAGTGAGGGACAGAACAATGAGCAGTTCTTC
. | . | TRBJ1-2 | TRBV9 | CASSVTGSYGYTF | TGTGCCAGCAGCGTTACAGGGAGCTATGGCTACACCTTC
. | . | TRBJ2-5 | TRBV5-1 | CASSLYGRQETQYF | TGCGCCAGCAGCTTGTACGGGAGACAAGAGACCCAGTACTTC
TRBD1 | . | TRBJ2-7 | TRBV11-2 | CASSADRSYEQYF | TGTGCCAGCAGCGCGGACAGGTCCTACGAGCAGTACTTC
TRBD1 | . | TRBJ2-4 | TRBV7-2 | CASSLGGTGINIQYF | TGTGCCAGCAGCTTAGGAGGGACAGGGATAAACATTCAGTACTTC
. | . | TRBJ1-1 | TRBV5-1 | CASSTQGILMNTEAFF | TGCGCCAGCAGCACCCAGGGGATACTAATGAACACTGAAGCTTTCTTT
. | once | TRBJ1-5 | TRBV19 | CASLRGEGQPQHF | TGTGCCAGTCTTAGGGGGGAGGGGCAGCCCCAGCATTTT
. | . | TRBJ1-1 | TRBV4-1 | CASSLPHGGDNMNTEAFF | TGCGCCAGCAGCCTCCCACATGGAGGGGATAACATGAACACTGAAGCTTTCTTT
. | few | TRBJ2-7 | TRBV10-3 | CAIRDSYEQYF | TGTGCCATCCGGGACTCCTACGAGCAGTACTTC
. | . | TRBJ2-6 | TRBV7-2 | CASSLAESSGANVLTF | TGTGCCAGCAGCTTAGCGGAGTCCTCTGGGGCCAACGTCCTGACTTTC
. | . | TRBJ2-7 | TRBV29-1 | CSVEKGAYEQYF | TGCAGCGTTGAAAAGGGGGCCTACGAGCAGTACTTC
TRBD1 | . | TRBJ1-2 | TRBV7-8 | CASFPQGTGGGYGYTF | TGTGCCAGCTTCCCCCAGGGGACAGGGGGAGGTTATGGCTACACCTTC
. | . | TRBJ1-2 | TRBV11-1 | CASSLDPASNYGYTF | TGTGCCAGCAGCTTAGATCCCGCTAGCAACTATGGCTACACCTTC
TRBD1 | . | TRBJ1-4 | TRBV18 | CASSEDRAEKLFF | TGTGCCAGCTCGGAGGACAGGGCCGAAAAACTGTTTTTT
TRBD1 | . | TRBJ1-4 | TRBV5-1 | CASSVIPGGTNEKLFF | TGCGCCAGCAGCGTTATCCCAGGGGGCACTAATGAAAAACTGTTTTTT
. | . | TRBJ2-2 | TRBV15 | CATSKLGAGTGELFF | TGTGCCACCAGCAAGCTAGGAGCGGGCACCGGGGAGCTGTTTTTT
. | . | TRBJ2-1 | TRBV3-1/TRBV3-2 | CASRGDDWNNEQFF | TGTGCCAGCAGAGGAGACGACTGGAACAATGAGCAGTTCTTC
. | . | TRBJ2-3 | TRBV29-1 | CSVEAPYRDTQYF | TGCAGCGTTGAAGCGCCTTACAGAGATACGCAGTATTTT
TRBD1 | . | TRBJ1-6 | TRBV27 | CASSRTVLGGGNSPLHF | TGTGCCAGCAGTAGGACCGTTCTAGGGGGCGGGAATTCACCCCTCCACTTT
TRBD1 | . | TRBJ1-2 | TRBV5-1 | CASSKGQGRASDYGYTF | TGCGCCAGCAGTAAAGGACAGGGACGTGCCTCGGACTATGGCTACACCTTC
. | . | TRBJ1-4 | TRBV15 | CATSRDLTATNEKLFF | TGTGCCACCAGCAGAGATCTGACAGCAACAAATGAAAAACTGTTTTTT
. | . | TRBJ1-1 | TRBV6-6 | CASCTGLKPGNTEAFF | TGTGCCAGCTGTACCGGGCTGAAGCCGGGAAACACTGAAGCTTTCTTT
. | . | TRBJ1-2 | TRBV18 | CASSPPGAAGNYGYTF | TGTGCCAGCTCACCACCCGGCGCCGCGGGAAACTATGGCTACACCTTC
TRBD2 | . | TRBJ2-3 | TRBV4-2 | CASSQEGLAGTDTQYF | TGTGCCAGCAGCCAAGAGGGACTAGCGGGGACAGATACGCAGTATTTT
TRBD2 | once | TRBJ2-5 | TRBV14 | CASSPSGAAGETQYF | TGTGCCAGCAGCCCGTCTGGGGCAGCGGGGGAGACCCAGTACTTC
TRBD2 | . | TRBJ2-1 | TRBV10-2 | CASSLAGGNEQFF | TGCGCCAGCAGCCTAGCGGGGGGAAATGAGCAGTTCTTC
. | . | TRBJ1-6 | TRBV6-2/TRBV6-3 | CASSPSEGGYNSPLHF | TGTGCCAGCAGCCCTTCAGAGGGAGGCTATAATTCACCCCTCCACTTT
. | . | TRBJ2-4 | TRBV5-1 | CASSPEGQKNIQYF | TGCGCCAGCAGCCCGGAGGGACAGAAAAACATTCAGTACTTC
. | . | TRBJ1-6 | TRBV6-6 | CASSYSGDKGSPLHF | TGTGCCAGCAGTTACTCGGGGGACAAGGGTTCACCCCTCCACTTT
. | . | TRBJ1-2 | TRBV3-1/TRBV3-2 | CASSLLNSANYGYTF | TGTGCCAGCAGCCTCCTAAACTCCGCTAACTATGGCTACACCTTC
TRBD1 | many | TRBJ1-1 | TRBV5-6 | CASSFQVEGARTEAFF | TGTGCCAGCAGCTTTCAAGTGGAGGGGGCGAGGACTGAAGCTTTCTTT
. | . | TRBJ1-2 | TRBV5-4 | CASSAQGPGGYTF | TGTGCCAGCAGTGCTCAGGGGCCAGGGGGCTACACCTTC
. | . | TRBJ2-1 | TRBV7-2 | CASSSRTSRSYNEQFF | TGTGCCAGCAGCTCCCGGACATCCCGCTCCTACAATGAGCAGTTCTTC
TRBD1 | . | TRBJ1-1 | TRBV29-1 | CSGDRGAEAFF | TGCAGCGGGGACAGGGGTGCTGAAGCTTTCTTT
. | few | TRBJ1-5 | TRBV28 | CASSLSRQGRAQHF | TGTGCCAGCAGTTTATCTAGGCAGGGAAGGGCCCAGCATTTT
. | once | TRBJ2-3 | TRBV7-9 | CASSLAQGSGFTDTQYF | TGTGCCAGCAGCTTAGCGCAAGGTAGCGGCTTCACAGATACGCAGTATTTT
. | once | TRBJ1-5 | TRBV18 | CASSRTGNSNQPQHF | TGTGCCAGCTCCCGGACTGGAAATAGCAATCAGCCCCAGCATTTT
. | . | TRBJ2-3 | TRBV7-2 | CASSLRQATITDTQYF | TGTGCCAGCAGCTTACGTCAGGCAACAATCACAGATACGCAGTATTTT
. | . | TRBJ1-1 | TRBV7-8 | CASSPRRWGLMNTEAFF | TGTGCCAGCAGCCCCCGCCGCTGGGGCCTTATGAACACTGAAGCTTTCTTT